The 6 T cell receptor beta chains below come from one sample, sequenced in a study of T cells in tuberculosis. Profiling relied on immunoSEQ multiplex PCR, and the TCRdb table lists in-frame clones only, not all of them. The sample consists of 33,000 or so clones, over 85% of them appearing once. Material for sequencing was PBMCs. These receptor sequences come from a donor aged 10-35 years with latent tuberculosis or without tuberculosis infection.

The J gene is TRBJ2-3, the V gene TRBV10-3; 7 nucleotides match TRBD2. Germline V lookup: CDR1 ENHRY, CDR2 SYGVKD. The CDR3 loop spans 13 amino acids. The junction had 1 base not matched to a gene; V was cut back by 0 bases and J by 7 bases. CDR3 amino acids: CAISESGGNTQYF. Here the CDR3 DNA reads TGTGCCATCAGTGAGTCGGGAGGGAATACGCAGTATTTT.

The genes are TRBV4-2 and TRBJ1-6; weak D call: TRBD1 (6 bases). CDR1 is LGHNA, CDR2 YNFKEQ, per germline. The CDR3 has 17 residues. Trimming pared 0 bases from V and 6 bases from J, leaving 15 bases between. The CDR3 region is CASSQDNRDLVNSPLHF. The CDR3 nucleotides read TGTGCCAGCAGCCAAGATAACAGGGATCTAGTTAATTCACCCCTCCACTTT.

This clone is a singleton in its sample. The rearrangement links TRBV2 to TRBJ1-6; 12 bases match TRBD1. CDR1 is SNHLY, CDR2 FYNNEI, per germline. The CDR3 covers 17 residues. Germline trimming cut 4 bases from V and 6 bases from J; bases unmatched to any gene: 7. In nucleotides, the CDR3 is TGTGCCAGCAGTGGACCCGGGACAGGGGGCTCTAATTCACCCCTCCACTTT. Its protein product is CASSGPGTGGSNSPLHF.

The chain links TRBV6-6 to TRBJ2-7; D is uncertain. Trimming left V 1 base short and J 6 bases short, with 10 bases between. The CDR3 consists of 13 residues. Germline assignment: CDR1 MNHNY and CDR2 SVGAGI (reference sequence). DNA for the CDR3: TGTGCCAGCAGTTACTTCGCAGGCCTCGAGCAGTACTTC. Translated: CASSYFAGLEQYF.

The chain couples TRBV11-3 to TRBJ1-3; no clear D. The CDR3 length is 15 residues. Germline loops: CDR1 SGHNT, CDR2 YENEEA. The germline V and J ends were trimmed by 1 base and 7 bases, with 14 bases remaining between them. CDR3 coding DNA: TGTGCCAGCAGCTTAGCCTTCGGCTCCGGGAACACCATATATTTT. This sequence encodes CASSLAFGSGNTIYF.

CDR3 sequence: CASSLPSGGASVDTQYF. The CDR3 bases are TGTGCCAGCAGCTTGCCTAGCGGGGGGGCCTCGGTAGATACGCAGTATTTT. The V call is TRBV7-6, the J call TRBJ2-3, with 12 bases fitting TRBD2. This CDR3 is built from 17 residues. Germline assignment: CDR1 SGHVS and CDR2 FNYEAQ. V dropped 3 bases and J dropped 5; count of bases not matched to a gene: 9.